These 5 T cell receptor beta chains were all obtained from the same sample, sequenced in a study of T cell changes during pregnancy in multiple sclerosis. The protocol was immunoSEQ multiplex PCR, while the TCRdb copy is restricted to in-frame clones and leaves out a portion. The sample contains roughly 100,000 clones, 85% to 95% of which appear only once. Specimen: peripheral blood, collected after pregnancy. All receptors come from a female donor with multiple sclerosis, enrolled in a pregnancy study.

The chain is built from TRBV6-1 and TRBJ1-2; D is undetermined. Trimming cost V 6 bases and J 7 bases, with 21 bases left between them. Germline V CDR1 and CDR2: MNHNS, SASEGT. The CDR3 loop spans 15 amino acids. The CDR3 DNA sequence: TGTGCCAGCAGCGCCACCTCATTGGGTCGGGGTGGCTACACCTTC. It specifies CASSATSLGRGGYTF.

DNA of the CDR3: TGTGCCAGCAGTGAAGGCGGGGGGCCCATGTTTTTT. It translates to CASSEGGGPMFF. The chain joins TRBV2 to TRBJ2-2; 8 bases align to TRBD2. The CDR3 is 12 residues long. CDR1 is SNHLY, CDR2 FYNNEI, per germline. The junction had 4 bases not matched to a gene; V was cut back by 1 base and J by 15 bases.

Only one count was recorded for this clone. The chain links TRBV6-5 to TRBJ1-1; 11 positions match TRBD1. J was trimmed by 4 bases and V by 2 bases; bases with no gene match: 3. The germline V gene encodes CDR1 MNHEY and CDR2 SVGAGI. CDR3 size: 15 residues. The CDR3 nucleotides read TGTGCCAGCAGTTACGGCGGGACAGGGGGCACTGAAGCTTTCTTT. Amino acids: CASSYGGTGGTEAFF.

V and J are TRBV5-4 and TRBJ2-3; 10 bases match TRBD2. The length of the CDR3 is 15 residues. In germline, CDR1 is SGHNT, CDR2 YYREEE (reference sequence). V gave up 4 bases and J gave up 1 base; unmatched junction bases: 3. The CDR3 DNA reads as TGTGCCAGCAGCCCCGGGACTAGCGGCACAGATACGCAGTATTTT. It translates to CASSPGTSGTDTQYF. The full variable domain, in which reference TRBV5-4 and TRBJ2-3 provide the parts outside the CDR3, is ETGVTQSPTHLIKTRGQQVTLRCSSQSGHNTVSWYQQALGQGPQFIFQYYREEENGRGNFPPRFSGLQFPNYSSELNVNALELDDSALYLCASSPGTSGTDTQYFGPGTRLTVL.

Written as DNA, the CDR3 is TGTGCCAGCAGCTTGTACCTCGGGGGGGCCTCAAAGAAGGGCTACACCTTC. This gives the protein CASSLYLGGASKKGYTF. The V and J genes are TRBV5-4 and TRBJ1-2; D might be TRBD1 (6 bases). Trimming took off 1 base at V and 8 bases at J, with 24 bases between the two ends. CDR3 length: 17 amino acids. Germline-derived CDR1 and CDR2 are SGHNT and YYREEE (reference sequence).